The T cell receptor beta chain under discussion was sequenced for a study of cytomegalovirus exposure and HLA in healthy donors. General study findings and limits: A later analysis reportedly found that, within productive TCRs, an Asian-associated ancestry cluster had fewer N-insertions than the mean observed across the roughly 700 donors.

Both 60 Vbeta primers and 13 Jbeta primers went into the PCR. Assay used: immunoSEQ multiplex PCR; TCRdb lists only in-frame clones, some missing. The sample yields roughly 150,000 clones, 65% to 85% seen once. CDR1 is SGHRS and CDR2 is YFSETQ in the germline V gene. This CDR3 has 16 residues. The ends lost 4 bases at V and 10 bases at J; junction bases unmatched: 13. Of note for this clone: The antigen is undetermined.

The chain couples TRBV5-1 to TRBJ1-6; TRBD1 aligns across 8 bases. Sequencing input: PBMCs. This clonotype was obtained from a man aged 50 to 59 in good health and CMV-seropositive. The CDR3 region has the DNA TGCGCCAGCAGCCCCGCCTCGGCCAGGGGGCTGTCACCCCTCCACTTT. This encodes CASSPASARGLSPLHF.